One sample yielded the 21 T cell receptor beta chains listed below, sequenced in a study of blood T cell repertoires in COVID-19. Data came from immunoSEQ multiplex PCR; TCRdb stores just in-frame clones and leaves some out. The repertoire consists of roughly 100,000 clones, with 80% to 90% occurring once and the leading ten covering 32%. Sequencing input: peripheral blood. Receptor source: a woman of 80 years or more with acute or convalescent COVID-19.

J is TRBJ1-2 and V is TRBV27, with D perhaps matching TRBD1 (5 bases). Per the germline V gene, CDR1 is MNHEY and CDR2 is SMNVEV (reference sequence). The CDR3 consists of 12 residues. Deletions cut 4 bases from V and 6 bases from J, with 9 bases between. The CDR3 DNA follows: TGTGCCAGCAGTTCTATAGGGGATGGCTACACCTTC. Protein sequence: CASSSIGDGYTF.

The chain has TRBV2 and TRBJ1-2; 7 bases match TRBD1. Losses at the gene ends were 6 bases for V and 1 base for J; bases not matched to a gene: 8. This CDR3 is built from 15 residues. Looked up from germline, CDR1 is SNHLY and CDR2 is FYNNEI. The CDR3 loop reads CASRHPTGRNYGYTF. CDR3 sequence (DNA): TGTGCCAGCAGACACCCGACAGGGCGTAACTATGGCTACACCTTC.

This rearrangement joins TRBV4-1 to TRBJ2-1; 8 nucleotides agree with TRBD2. CDR3 length: 16 amino acids. CDR1 is MGHRA, CDR2 YSYEKL, per germline. Unmatched junction bases numbered 5, after V lost 1 base and J lost 3 bases. The CDR3 region is CASSQVVAGLYNEQFF. In nucleotides, the CDR3 is TGCGCCAGCAGCCAAGTTGTAGCGGGGCTCTACAATGAGCAGTTCTTC.

This chain joins TRBV2 and TRBJ2-7; weak D call: TRBD2 (5 bases). The CDR3 contains 15 residues. V dropped 4 bases and J dropped 0 bases, with 13 bases sitting between them. The germline gives CDR1 SNHLY, CDR2 FYNNEI. CDR3 sequence: CASSGGLRSSYEQYF. CDR3 coding DNA: TGTGCCAGCAGTGGAGGACTCCGAAGCTCCTACGAGCAGTACTTC.

The rearrangement links TRBV9 to TRBJ1-5; maybe TRBD1 (5 bases). V was pared by 0 bases and J by 9 bases, with 16 bases between. The germline gives CDR1 SGDLS, CDR2 YYNGEE. CDR3 size: 15 residues. The CDR3 nucleotides read TGTGCCAGCAGCGTAGGCGGGGACCGCAGCGGGCCCCAGCATTTT. Translating it yields CASSVGGDRSGPQHF.

This clone was recorded once. The J gene is TRBJ2-7, the V gene TRBV5-1, with 10 bases that match TRBD1. The CDR3 length is 15 residues. Germline loops: CDR1 SGHRS, CDR2 YFSETQ. The V gene end was trimmed by 4 bases and the J gene end by 6 bases; junction bases not matched to a gene: 10. The CDR3 region has the DNA TGCGCCAGCAGCCCCTTTGGACAGGGGGTTGGCGAGCAGTACTTC. It specifies CASSPFGQGVGEQYF.

The chain uses TRBV7-2 and TRBJ1-2; D is uncertain. Germline-derived CDR1 and CDR2 are SGHTA and FQGNSA. With 0 bases removed from V and 1 base from J, the gap between germline ends came to 3 bases. The CDR3 runs to 13 residues. The CDR3 DNA sequence: TGTGCCAGCAGCTTAGCCGGTAACTATGGCTACACCTTC. It is translated as CASSLAGNYGYTF.

This clone appeared a single time. V and J are TRBV23-1 and TRBJ2-2; D is possibly TRBD1 (5 bases). TRBV23-1 is placed among ORFs of uncertain function. The CDR3 covers 14 residues. The ends were cut back, 9 bases at V and 5 bases at J, with 16 bases in the middle. For the CDR3, the DNA is TGCGCCAGGTTGGGGCAGGGAAGAACCGGGGAGCTGTTTTTT. Translated, it gives CARLGQGRTGELFF.

CDR3 region: CASSRDRNNEQFF. In DNA form, the CDR3 reads TGTGCCAGCAGTAGAGACAGAAACAATGAGCAGTTCTTC. The V call is TRBV27, the J call TRBJ2-1, with D perhaps matching TRBD1 (5 bases). V lost 5 bases and J lost 5, with 10 bases in between. The CDR3 is made up of 13 amino acids. Per the germline V gene, CDR1 is MNHEY and CDR2 is SMNVEV (reference sequence).

The chain combines TRBV29-1 with TRBJ2-7; 11 bases are a match to TRBD1. There are 13 residues in the CDR3. V was clipped by 8 bases and J by 4 bases; unmatched bases: 7. In germline, CDR1 is SQVTM, CDR2 ANQGSEA. In DNA, the CDR3 is TGCAGCATCGGACAGGGGGCTTCGTACGAGCAGTACTTC. Its protein is CSIGQGASYEQYF.

The chain couples TRBV5-4 to TRBJ2-2; no definite D call. Per germline, CDR1 SGHNT and CDR2 YYREEE (reference sequence). Trimming stripped 4 bases from V and 2 bases from J, with 15 bases between. There are 16 residues in the CDR3. CDR3 sequence reads: CASSTADLSNTGELFF. The CDR3 DNA reads as TGTGCCAGCAGCACGGCGGATTTATCTAACACCGGGGAGCTGTTTTTT.

The chain employs TRBV2 and TRBJ1-1; TRBD1 matches 8 bases. This CDR3 is 14 amino acids long. V shed 6 bases and J 4 bases; nucleotides not matched to a gene: 7. From germline, CDR1 is SNHLY and CDR2 FYNNEI. CDR3 DNA sequence: TGTGCCAGCAGGGACAGGGCGGGTCTCACTGAAGCTTTCTTT. It codes for CASRDRAGLTEAFF.

The V gene is TRBV4-1, the J gene TRBJ1-2, with D perhaps matching TRBD1 (5 bases). Germline assignment: CDR1 MGHRA and CDR2 YSYEKL. Trimming removed 4 bases at V and 8 bases at J, with 14 bases between. The CDR3 is 13 amino acids. The CDR3 coding sequence is TGCGCCAGCAGCCGCCTTGGGGGGGAAGGCTACACCTTC. As protein: CASSRLGGEGYTF.

The CDR3 region is CAISGDRNYGYTF. The DNA for the CDR3 is TGTGCCATCAGTGGGGACAGGAACTATGGCTACACCTTC. The rearrangement links TRBV10-3 to TRBJ1-2; 8 positions agree with TRBD1. From germline, CDR1 is ENHRY and CDR2 SYGVKD. Trimming took 4 bases from V and 2 from J; bases not matched to a gene: 0. The CDR3 runs to 13 residues.

The chain employs TRBV9 and TRBJ1-1; D is undetermined. V was clipped by 3 bases and J by 1 base, with 13 bases between them. Germline loops: CDR1 SGDLS, CDR2 YYNGEE. The CDR3 totals 15 residues. The CDR3 nucleotides are TGTGCCAGCAGCGCAGACGGAGCCTCGAACACTGAAGCTTTCTTT. As protein: CASSADGASNTEAFF.

The chain couples TRBV7-2 to TRBJ2-7, with D perhaps TRBD2 (6 bases). Per germline, CDR1 SGHTA and CDR2 FQGNSA. This CDR3 spans 14 amino acids. Trimming cost V 0 bases and J 3 bases, with 9 bases left between them. The CDR3 spells CASSLARGFYEQYF. In DNA form, the CDR3 reads TGTGCCAGCAGCTTAGCTCGGGGGTTCTACGAGCAGTACTTC.

The chain is built from TRBV7-2 and TRBJ2-7; tentative D call: TRBD2 (5 bases). V gave up 0 bases and J gave up 2 bases, with 11 bases separating them. CDR3 length equals 15 residues. The V gene's germline CDR1 is SGHTA and CDR2 FQGNSA. For the CDR3, the DNA is TGTGCCAGCAGCTTAGCGCTCCGGGGAGCCTACGAGCAGTACTTC. Translating it yields CASSLALRGAYEQYF.

The genes are TRBV7-6 and TRBJ2-2, with TRBD1 matching over 7 bases. This CDR3 is built from 16 residues. With V trimmed by 5 bases and J by 0 bases, 6 bases remained unmatched. Germline values: CDR1 SGHVS, CDR2 FNYEAQ. The CDR3 region has the DNA TGTGCCAGCAGCCTGGGGACAGCCGCGAACACCGGGGAGCTGTTTTTT. Protein product: CASSLGTAANTGELFF.

This chain uses TRBV4-3 with TRBJ2-1; D is ambiguous. Per germline, CDR1 LGHNA and CDR2 YSLEER. V was trimmed by 0 bases and J by 8 bases, leaving 5 bases between them. There are 12 residues in the CDR3. CDR3 sequence: CASSQDLDEQFF. The CDR3 DNA reads TGCGCCAGCAGCCAAGATCTTGATGAGCAGTTCTTC.

The V and J genes are TRBV6-5 and TRBJ1-6; D ambiguous. Trimming shortened V by 0 bases and J by 11 bases, and 14 bases separated the two germline ends. The CDR3 is 15 residues long. CDR1 is MNHEY and CDR2 is SVGAGI in the germline V gene. In nucleotides, the CDR3 is TGTGCCAGCAGTTACTCGGGTCCGACATCAACACCCCTCCACTTT. Amino acid sequence: CASSYSGPTSTPLHF.

This sequence joins TRBV10-1 and TRBJ1-6, with D hard to call. The CDR3 length is 13 residues. CDR1 and CDR2 from the germline V gene are WNHNN and SYGVQD (reference sequence). Trimming left V 7 bases short and J 7 bases short, with 11 bases between. CDR3 sequence: CASTTNTNSPLHF. The CDR3 DNA is TGCGCCAGCACCACCAACACAAATTCACCCCTCCACTTT.